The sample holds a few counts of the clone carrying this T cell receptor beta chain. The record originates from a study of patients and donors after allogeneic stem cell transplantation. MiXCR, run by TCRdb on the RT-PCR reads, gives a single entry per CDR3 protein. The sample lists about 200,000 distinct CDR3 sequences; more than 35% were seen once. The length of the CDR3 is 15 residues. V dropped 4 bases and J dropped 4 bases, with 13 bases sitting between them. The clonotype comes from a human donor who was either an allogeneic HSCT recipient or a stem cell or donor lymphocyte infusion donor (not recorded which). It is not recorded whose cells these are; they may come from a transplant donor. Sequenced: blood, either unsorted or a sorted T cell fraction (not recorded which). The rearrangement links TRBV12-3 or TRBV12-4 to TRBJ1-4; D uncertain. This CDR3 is CASSSPGGRNEKLFF. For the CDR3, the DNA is TGTGCCAGCAGTTCTCCCGGAGGTCGTAATGAAAAACTGTTTTTT.